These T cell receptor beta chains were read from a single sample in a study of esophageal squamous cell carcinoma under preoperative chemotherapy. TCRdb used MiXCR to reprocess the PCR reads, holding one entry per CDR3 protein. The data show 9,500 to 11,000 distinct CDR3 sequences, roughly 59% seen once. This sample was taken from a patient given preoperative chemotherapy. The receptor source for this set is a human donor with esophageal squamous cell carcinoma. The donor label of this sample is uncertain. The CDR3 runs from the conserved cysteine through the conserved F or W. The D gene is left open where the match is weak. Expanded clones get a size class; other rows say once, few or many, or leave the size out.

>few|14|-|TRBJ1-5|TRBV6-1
TGTGCCAGCAGCGACAGCGGTAACAATCAGCCCCAGCATTTT
CASSDSGNNQPQHF
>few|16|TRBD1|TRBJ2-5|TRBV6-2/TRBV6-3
TGTGCCAGCAGTTACGCCTTCGACAGGGTGACGAAGACCCAGTACTTC
CASSYAFDRVTKTQYF
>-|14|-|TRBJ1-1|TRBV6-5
TGTGCCAGCAGTTACTCGGGGGGGCTCCGTGAAGCTTTCTTT
CASSYSGGLREAFF
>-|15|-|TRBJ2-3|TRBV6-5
TGTGCCAGCAGTTACCGGGGAGGACTCACAGATACGCAGTATTTT
CASSYRGGLTDTQYF
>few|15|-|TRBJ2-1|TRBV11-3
TGTGCCAGCAGCTCATCAGGGAGCTCCTACAATGAGCAGTTCTTC
CASSSSGSSYNEQFF
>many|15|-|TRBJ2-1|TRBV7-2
TGTGCCAGCAGCTCGACAGGGTGGGAGCGGGCCGAGCAGTTCTTC
CASSSTGWERAEQFF
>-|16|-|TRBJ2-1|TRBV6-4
TGTGCCAGCAGGGAAAACCAGGCGGACAGCAACAATACGCAGTTCTTC
CASRENQADSNNTQFF
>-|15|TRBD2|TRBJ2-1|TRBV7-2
TGTGCCAGCACCGCGACTAGCGGGATTATCAATGAGCAGTTCTTC
CASTATSGIINEQFF
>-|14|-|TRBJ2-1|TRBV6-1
TGTGCCAGTGCCGGTTTCGGTTTCCAAGAGACCCAGTTCTTC
CASAGFGFQETQFF
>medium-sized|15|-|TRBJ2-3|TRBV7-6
TGTGCCAGCAGCCGGTACGGGACTGACACAGATACGCAGTATTTT
CASSRYGTDTDTQYF
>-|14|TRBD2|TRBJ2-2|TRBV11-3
TGTGCCAGCAGCCCGACTAGCGGGTGGGGGGAGCTGTTTTTT
CASSPTSGWGELFF
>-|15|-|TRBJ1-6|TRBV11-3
TGTGCCAGCAGCTCCGTGACAGCCCCCTATTCACCCCTCCACTTT
CASSSVTAPYSPLHF
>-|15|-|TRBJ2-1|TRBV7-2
TGTGCCAGCAGCTTATCTTGGGCGGCGGGCCAGCAGCAGTTCTTC
CASSLSWAAGQQQFF
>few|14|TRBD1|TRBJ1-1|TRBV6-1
TGTGCCAGCAGTATCGGACAGGGAAACACTGAAGCTTTCTTT
CASSIGQGNTEAFF
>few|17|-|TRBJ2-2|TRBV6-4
TGTGCCAGCCCAATCCCCAGTAGCGGCCGAAGGGTGGGGGAGCTGTTTTTT
CASPIPSSGRRVGELFF
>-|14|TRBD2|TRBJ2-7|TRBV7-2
TGTGCCAGCAGCTTTAGCGGGGGATCCTACGAGCAGTACTTC
CASSFSGGSYEQYF
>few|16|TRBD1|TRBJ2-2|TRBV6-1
TGTGCCAGCAGTGCCCAGGGGGTCGCAAACACCGGGGAGCTGTTTTTT
CASSAQGVANTGELFF
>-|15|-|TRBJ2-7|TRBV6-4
TGTGCCGCGGGTGACGGGAGCCGGGGCAAAGAGACGCAGTACTTC
CAAGDGSRGKETQYF
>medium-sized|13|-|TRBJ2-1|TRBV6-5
TGTGCCAGCAAACCGAGCTCCTACAATGAGCAGTTCTTC
CASKPSSYNEQFF
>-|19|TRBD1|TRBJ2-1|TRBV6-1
TGTGCCAGCAGTGAAACTAGAGGCAGGGGGCTTAGCTCCTACAATGAGCAGTTCTTC
CASSETRGRGLSSYNEQFF
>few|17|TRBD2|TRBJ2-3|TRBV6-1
TGTGCCAGCAGTGACCAACCCAGCGGGGGGGGCACAGATACGCAGTATTTT
CASSDQPSGGGTDTQYF
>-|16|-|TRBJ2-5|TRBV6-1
TGTGCCAGCAGTAAGGACCTCAGGGGGGCCCAAGAGACCCAGTACTTC
CASSKDLRGAQETQYF
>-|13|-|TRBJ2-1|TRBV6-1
TGTGCCAGGGGTTGGGAGAGGACCGATGAGCTGTTTTTC
CARGWERTDELFF